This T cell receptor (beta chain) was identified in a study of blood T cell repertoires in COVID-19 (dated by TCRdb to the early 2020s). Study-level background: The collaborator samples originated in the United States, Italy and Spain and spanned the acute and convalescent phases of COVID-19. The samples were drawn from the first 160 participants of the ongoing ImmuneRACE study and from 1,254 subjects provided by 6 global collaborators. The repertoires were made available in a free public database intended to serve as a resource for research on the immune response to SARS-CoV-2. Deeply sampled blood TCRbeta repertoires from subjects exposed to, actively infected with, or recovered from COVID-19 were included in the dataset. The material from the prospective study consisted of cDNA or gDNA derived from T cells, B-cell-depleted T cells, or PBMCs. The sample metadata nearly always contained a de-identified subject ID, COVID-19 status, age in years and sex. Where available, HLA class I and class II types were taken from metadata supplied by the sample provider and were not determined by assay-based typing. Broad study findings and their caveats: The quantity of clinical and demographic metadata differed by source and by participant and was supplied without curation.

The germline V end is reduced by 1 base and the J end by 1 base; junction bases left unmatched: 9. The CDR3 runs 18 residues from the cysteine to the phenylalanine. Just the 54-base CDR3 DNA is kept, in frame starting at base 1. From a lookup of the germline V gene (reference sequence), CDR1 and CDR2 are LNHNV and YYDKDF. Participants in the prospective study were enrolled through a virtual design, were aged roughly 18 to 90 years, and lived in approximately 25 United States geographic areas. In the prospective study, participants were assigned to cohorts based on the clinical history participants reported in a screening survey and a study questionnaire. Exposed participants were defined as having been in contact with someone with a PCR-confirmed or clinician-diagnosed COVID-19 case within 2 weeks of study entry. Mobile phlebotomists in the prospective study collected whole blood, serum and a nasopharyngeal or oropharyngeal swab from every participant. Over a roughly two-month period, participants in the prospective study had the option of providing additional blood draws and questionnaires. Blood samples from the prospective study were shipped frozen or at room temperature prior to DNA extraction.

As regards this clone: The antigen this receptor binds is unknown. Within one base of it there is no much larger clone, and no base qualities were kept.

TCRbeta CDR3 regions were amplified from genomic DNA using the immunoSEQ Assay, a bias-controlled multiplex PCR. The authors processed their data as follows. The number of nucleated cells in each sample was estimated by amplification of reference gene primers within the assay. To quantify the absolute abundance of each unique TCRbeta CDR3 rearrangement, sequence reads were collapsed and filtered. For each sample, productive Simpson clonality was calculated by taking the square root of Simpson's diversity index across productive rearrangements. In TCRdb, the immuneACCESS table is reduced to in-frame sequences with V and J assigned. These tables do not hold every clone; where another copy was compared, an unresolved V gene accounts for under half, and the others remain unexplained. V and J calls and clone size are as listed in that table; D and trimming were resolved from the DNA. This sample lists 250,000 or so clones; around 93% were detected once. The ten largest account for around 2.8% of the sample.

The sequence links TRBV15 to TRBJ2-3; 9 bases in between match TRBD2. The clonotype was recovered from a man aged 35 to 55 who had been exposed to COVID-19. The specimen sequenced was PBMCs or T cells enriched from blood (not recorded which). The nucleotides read TGTGCCACCAGCAGAGTTCCGGGACTAGCCGTCCGCACAGATACGCAGTATTTT. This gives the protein CATSRVPGLAVRTDTQYF. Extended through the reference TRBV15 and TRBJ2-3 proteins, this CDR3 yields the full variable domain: DAMVIQNPRYQVTQFGKPVTLSCSQTLNHNVMYWYQQKSSQAPKLLFHYYDKDFNNEADTPDNFQSRRPNTSFCFLDIRSPGLGDTAMYLCATSRVPGLAVRTDTQYFGPGTRLTVL.